This T cell receptor (beta chain) was sequenced in a study of OX40 agonist ivuxolimab in advanced cancers. The method was immunoSEQ multiplex PCR; TCRdb's version includes in-frame clones alone and lacks a portion of them. The top ten clones hold 1.3% of a sample with about 75,000 clones, 87% of them seen once. Trimming took 5 bases from V and 1 from J; bases not matched to a gene: 6. Germline CDR1 reads SGHVS; CDR2 reads FQNEAQ. CDR3 length: 17 residues. This clonotype originated in an adult with an advanced solid tumor such as melanoma, head and neck, liver or kidney cancer. The sequences come from CD4+ or CD8+ T cells sorted from blood, collected in a trial of the OX40 agonist ivuxolimab. This chain links TRBV7-8 with TRBJ2-5, with 14 bases aligning to TRBD2. The CDR3 DNA sequence: TGTGCCAGCAGCCTGGGGACTAGCGGGAGCTCCCAAGAGACCCAGTACTTC. The encoded protein is CASSLGTSGSSQETQYF.